Reported below is one T cell receptor beta chain. V lost 0 bases and J lost 7, with 7 bases in between. The CDR3 spans 13 residues. Germline V lookup: CDR1 LNHNV, CDR2 YYDKDF (reference sequence). Generated by immunoSEQ multiplex PCR, the TCRdb table keeps only in-frame clones and is missing some. The table has fewer than 25,000 clones, 75% to 90% seen once. The data are from a study of T cell changes during pregnancy in multiple sclerosis. Source: CD8+ T cells from peripheral blood mononuclear cells, taken in the first trimester of pregnancy. The chain is built from TRBV15 and TRBJ2-4, with unresolved D. This clonotype originated in a female donor with multiple sclerosis, enrolled in a pregnancy study. CDR3 in amino acids: CATSREGRNIQYF. Written as DNA, the CDR3 is TGTGCCACCAGCAGAGAGGGCCGGAACATTCAGTACTTC.